The text below deals with one TCR beta chain. Its antigen remains undetermined. Base qualities are not at hand, and no much larger clone is one base apart. The data were obtained in a study of blood T cell repertoires in COVID-19 (dated by TCRdb to the early 2020s). The study in broad terms: Samples covering the acute and convalescent phases of COVID-19 were provided by collaborators in the United States, Italy and Spain. A freely available public database, intended as a resource for researchers studying the immune response to SARS-CoV-2, is where the repertoires were released. Subjects who had been exposed to COVID-19, were actively infected with it, or had recovered from it provided the deeply sampled blood TCRbeta repertoires that made up the dataset. The sample metadata nearly always contained a de-identified subject ID, COVID-19 status, age in years and sex. The material from the prospective study consisted of cDNA or gDNA derived from T cells, B-cell-depleted T cells, or PBMCs. Where available, HLA class I and class II types were obtained from metadata supplied by the sample provider rather than from assay-based typing. The samples were drawn from the first 160 participants of the ongoing ImmuneRACE study and from 1,254 subjects provided by 6 global collaborators.

CDR1 and CDR2, looked up from the germline V gene, are SGHRS and YFSETQ. Trimming costs V 0 bases and J 2 bases, and their ends lie 5 bases apart. The CDR3 holds 13 amino acids from the cysteine to the phenylalanine. The CDR3 DNA has 39 bases and is translated from base 1. The immunoSEQ Assay, a bias-controlled multiplex PCR, was used to amplify TCRbeta CDR3 regions from genomic DNA. In the authors' own workflow: Nucleated cell counts per sample were estimated from amplification of reference gene primers within the assay. To quantify the absolute abundance of each unique TCRbeta CDR3 rearrangement, sequence reads were collapsed and filtered. For each sample, productive Simpson clonality was calculated by taking the square root of Simpson's diversity index across productive rearrangements. TCRdb provides this immuneACCESS table in a form limited to in-frame rearrangements. Some clones are lacking; in checked studies, under half of them reflect an unresolved V gene, and why the rest are absent is not known. That table supplies the V and J calls and clone size; D and trimming were determined from the DNA. The table for this sample lists roughly 180,000 clones; 70% to 90% of them were counted only once. The ten largest make up under 6% of the sample.

The paper as a whole reports these results and caveats: The quantity of clinical and demographic metadata differed by source and by participant and was supplied without curation.

One collaborating source in Seattle enrolled patients while the patients were actively infected and followed the patients over time throughout the course of disease. Each collaborating institution followed its own protocols to collect whole blood in K2EDTA tubes. Collaborator samples were shipped for TCRbeta analysis as frozen whole blood, isolated PBMCs, or DNA extracted from either sample type. The receptor was derived from a woman aged 50 to 60 with COVID-19, enrolled during active disease. The specimen was peripheral blood. Recombination linked TRBV5-1 to TRBJ1-2, with no D gene named confidently. The sequenced DNA is TGCGCCAGCAGCTTGGACAAGAACTATGGCTACACCTTC. This is translated as CASSLDKNYGYTF.